This note documents a single TCR beta chain sequence. No antigen is known for it. Base quality data are lacking; no much larger clone is found one base away. This entry belongs to a study of control samples from healthy donors and cancer patients (dated by TCRdb to the early 2020s). Reading the germline V gene gives CDR1 MNHNS and CDR2 SASEGT. The trim is 6 bases for V and 4 bases for J, with a gap of 13 bases between the germline ends. The CDR3 starts with the cysteine, ends with the phenylalanine, and has 14 residues. Just the 42-base CDR3 DNA is kept, in frame starting at base 1. The receptor library was made with the immunoSEQ multiplex PCR assay. What TCRdb holds here is the immuneACCESS table cut down to in-frame rearrangements. Part of the clones is not present; checked against another copy, under half of the missing clones reflect an unresolved V gene, and the others are unexplained. This sample gives some 90,000 clones in total; approximately 91% of them show up just once. Clones ranked in the top ten supply 7.5% to 8% of the sample.

The source of this sequence is a woman aged 60-75 years in good health. Sequencing was done on a sample of blood. Recombination connected TRBV6-1 to TRBJ1-5; no D gene is confidently identified. The nucleotide sequence is TGTGCCAGCAGACCCCCGTTCCGAAATCAGCCCCAGCATTTT. It codes for CASRPPFRNQPQHF.